Presented here are 30 T cell receptor beta chains from one specimen sequenced in a study of T cell repertoires in cytomegalovirus infection. TCRdb re-derived calls from the reads in MiXCR, one entry per CDR3 protein. Here the sample spans 900,000 to 950,000 distinct CDR3 sequences, 30% to 40% being singletons. Antigens of these TCRs are unknown. The sample here was cultured CD8+ T cells from PBMCs, taken from culture after CMV antigen stimulation. Receptors originate from a human donor in good health (CMV status not recorded). Some clones in this sample may be carry-over from other donors' samples.

CDR3 sequence (DNA): TGTGCCAGCACTTCTGACCCGCGGGAACTGTTTTTT. Amino acids: CASTSDPRELFF. The gene calls are TRBV12-3 or TRBV12-4 and TRBJ1-4; the D is unclear. The CDR3 is 12 residues long. V was cut by 7 bases and J by 12 bases, with 15 bases left in between.

The chain links TRBV6-6 to TRBJ1-1; 8 bases line up with TRBD1. The V segment lost 0 bases and the J segment 1 base; nucleotides outside the gene matches: 7. Germline CDR1 is MNHNY and CDR2 is SVGAGI (reference sequence). The CDR3 covers 17 residues. CDR3 in DNA: TGTGCCAGCAGTTACTCGTTTCTAGGACAGGGGAACACTGAAGCTTTCTTT. Amino acid sequence: CASSYSFLGQGNTEAFF.

This clonotype has a count of ten or more. The chain has TRBV18 and TRBJ2-7, with unresolved D. Germline CDR1 is KGHSH and CDR2 is LQKENI. V was clipped by 3 bases and J by 3 bases, with 12 bases between them. The CDR3 totals 14 residues. The CDR3 DNA follows: TGTGCCAGCTCACCTTCACGGCAAATCTACGAGCAGTACGTC. Translation: CASSPSRQIYEQYV.

This chain joins TRBV7-9 and TRBJ1-2, with 7 nucleotides matching TRBD1. CDR3 length: 15 residues. V trimming: 4 bases; J trimming: 0 bases; junction bases outside the gene matches: 5. Germline V lookup: CDR1 SEHNR, CDR2 FQNEAQ (reference sequence). The CDR3 spells CASSSGTAANYGYTF. In nucleotides, the CDR3 is TGTGCCAGCAGCTCCGGGACAGCAGCTAACTATGGCTACACCTTC.

The chain has TRBV6-2 or TRBV6-3 and TRBJ2-7, with 8 bases aligning to TRBD2. The germline CDR1 and CDR2 sequences are MNHEY and SVGEGT. The CDR3 has 18 amino acids. With V trimmed by 2 bases and J by 0 bases, 12 bases remained unmatched. The CDR3 DNA reads as TGTGCCAGCAGTTACGAGCGGGGGACCCTCACCCTCTCCTACGAGCAGTACGTC. Its protein product is CASSYERGTLTLSYEQYV.

Worth noting for this clonotype: With a much larger clone just one base away, this may be a read error. The genes are TRBV7-2 and TRBJ1-5; D uncertain. Deletions cut 2 bases from V and 9 bases from J, with 14 bases between. From germline, CDR1 is SGHTA and CDR2 FQGNSA. The CDR3 extends over 14 amino acids. CDR3 region: CASSLRRVERPQHF. CDR3 DNA: TGTGCCAGCAGCTTAAGGAGGGTGGAGAGGCCCCAGCATTTT.

This clonotype was counted only a few times. This chain uses TRBV9 with TRBJ2-1, with 9 nucleotides matching TRBD2. Germline assignment: CDR1 SGDLS and CDR2 YYNGEE. Losses at the gene ends were 0 bases for V and 7 bases for J; bases not matched to a gene: 11. The CDR3 sequence is 17 residues long. CDR3: CASSVELAAGGKNEQFF. For the CDR3, the DNA is TGTGCCAGCAGCGTAGAATTGGCAGCGGGGGGTAAGAATGAGCAGTTCTTC.

J is TRBJ1-2 and V is TRBV6-1, with TRBD1 matching 8 bases. The CDR3 totals 14 residues. Germline V gene lookup returns CDR1 MNHNS and CDR2 SASEGT. V shed 5 bases, J shed 7 bases, and the junction held 9 bases outside the gene matches. CDR3 region: CASSSSGGGGGYTF. The CDR3 DNA reads as TGTGCCAGCAGTTCCTCAGGGGGCGGGGGTGGCTACACCTTC.

The gene calls are TRBV19 and TRBJ1-1, with D perhaps TRBD1 (6 bases). Germline CDR1 and CDR2: LNHDA and SQIVND (reference sequence). The CDR3 extends over 13 amino acids. V was trimmed by 3 bases and J by 8 bases, leaving 13 bases between them. CDR3 DNA: TGTGCCAGTAGTATGTGGGGGCCAGGGGAAGCTTTCTTT. It yields the protein CASSMWGPGEAFF.

This clonotype came up many times. This CDR3 reads CASSLEGQGNYGYTF. The DNA for the CDR3 is TGTGCCAGCAGCTTAGAGGGACAGGGAAACTATGGCTACACCTTC. The rearrangement uses TRBV7-2 and TRBJ1-2, with 9 bases aligning to TRBD1. V lost 1 base, J lost 2 bases, and 2 bases stayed unmatched. This CDR3 spans 15 amino acids. Per germline, CDR1 SGHTA and CDR2 FQGNSA.

The chain is built from TRBV20-1 and TRBJ2-1, with a weak D call TRBD2 (6 bases). Germline V gene data show CDR1 as DFQATT and CDR2 as SNEGSKA (reference sequence). V lost 2 bases and J 2 bases, leaving 16 bases between the germline ends. The CDR3 loop spans 16 amino acids. The CDR3 sequence: CSARPLGGAAYNEQFF. The CDR3 DNA reads TGCAGTGCTAGACCATTAGGCGGGGCGGCCTACAATGAGCAGTTCTTC.

The CDR3 nucleotides are TGTGCCATCCTGGGGTGGGGTAATGGCACCGGGGAGCTGTTTTTT. Its translation is CAILGWGNGTGELFF. The chain links TRBV6-6 to TRBJ2-2; D not resolved. Per the germline V gene, CDR1 is MNHNY and CDR2 is SVGAGI (reference sequence). The ends were cut back, 10 bases at V and 4 bases at J, with 19 bases in the middle. The CDR3 runs to 15 residues.

The V and J genes are TRBV5-5 and TRBJ2-6; D gene unclear. Looked up from germline, CDR1 is SGHKS and CDR2 is YYEKEE (reference sequence). Trimming cost V 1 base and J 0 bases, with 5 bases left between them. This CDR3 contains 15 residues. The CDR3 is CASSLISSGANVLTF. The CDR3 nucleotides read TGTGCCAGCAGCTTGATCTCCTCTGGGGCCAACGTCCTGACTTTC.

At least ten counts were recorded for this clonotype. The chain joins TRBV7-2 to TRBJ1-1; TRBD1 is a possible D gene (5 bases). Per the germline V gene, CDR1 is SGHTA and CDR2 is FQGNSA. This CDR3 contains 14 residues. Trimming took off 2 bases at V and 1 base at J, with 8 bases between the two ends. Here the CDR3 reads CASSLHGGNTEAFF. CDR3 nucleotides: TGTGCCAGCAGCTTACACGGGGGGAACACTGAAGCTTTCTTT.

This chain connects TRBV7-2 to TRBJ1-5; TRBD1 is a possible D gene (5 bases). From germline, CDR1 is SGHTA and CDR2 FQGNSA. CDR3 length equals 12 residues. The V gene lost 7 bases and the J gene lost 9 bases, with 13 bases spanning the gap. The CDR3 region is CASTGMQGPQHF. The CDR3 region has the DNA TGTGCCAGCACCGGCATGCAGGGGCCCCAGCATTTT. The full variable domain, rest sourced from reference TRBV7-2 and TRBJ1-5, is GAGVSQSPSNKVTEKGKDVELRCDPISGHTALYWYRQSLGQGLEFLIYFQGNSAPDKSGLPSDRFSAERTGGSVSTLTIQRTQQEDSAVYLCASTGMQGPQHFGDGTRLSIL.

V usage is TRBV7-3 and J usage is TRBJ2-3; 9 bases match TRBD2. Germline CDR1 SGHTA, CDR2 FQGTGA. This CDR3 has 15 residues. V shed 1 base and J 2 bases; nucleotides not matched to a gene: 1. The CDR3 DNA is TGTGCCAGCAGCTTAATAGCGGGGGCCACAGATACGCAGTATTTT. Its protein is CASSLIAGATDTQYF.

In its sample, this clonotype was seen many times. The V gene is TRBV7-6, the J gene TRBJ1-2, with 9 bases that match TRBD1. The V gene's germline CDR1 is SGHVS and CDR2 FNYEAQ. J gave up 4 bases and V 4 bases, and 7 bases lay outside the gene matches. The CDR3 has 15 residues. This CDR3 is CASSYITGGFYGYTF. The CDR3 DNA follows: TGTGCCAGCAGCTATATCACAGGGGGCTTCTATGGCTACACCTTC.

This clonotype has only a few counts. The rearrangement joins TRBV12-3 or TRBV12-4 to TRBJ1-5; 7 nucleotides agree with TRBD1. V dropped 1 base and J dropped 2; count of bases not matched to a gene: 8. The CDR3 is 17 amino acids. The chain's CDR3 is CASSLGAGQGGNQPQHF. The CDR3, as DNA: TGTGCCAGCAGTTTAGGGGCGGGGCAGGGGGGCAATCAGCCCCAGCATTTT.

This clonotype was seen a handful of times. The chain has TRBV19 and TRBJ1-5, with D tentatively TRBD1 (5 bases). V shed 4 bases and J shed 2 bases, with 12 bases lying between them. Germline V lookup: CDR1 LNHDA, CDR2 SQIVND (reference sequence). The CDR3 runs 15 residues. DNA for the CDR3: TGTGCCAGTAGTAGTCAGGGCCTGGGCAATCAGCCCCAGCATTTT. As protein: CASSSQGLGNQPQHF. Full variable domain (remainder filled in from reference TRBV19 and TRBJ1-5): DGGITQSPKYLFRKEGQNVTLSCEQNLNHDAMYWYRQDPGQGLRLIYYSQIVNDFQKGDIAEGYSVSREKKESFPLTVTSAQKNPTAFYLCASSSQGLGNQPQHFGDGTRLSIL.

V and J are TRBV20-1 and TRBJ2-3; TRBD2 matches at 8 bases. V shed 3 bases, J shed 2 bases, and the junction held 19 bases outside the gene matches. Germline V gene sequence: CDR1 DFQATT, CDR2 SNEGSKA (reference sequence). This CDR3 contains 19 residues. CDR3: CSASGIGRTSGGFTDTQYF. DNA for the CDR3: TGCAGTGCTAGCGGGATAGGTAGAACTAGCGGAGGGTTCACAGATACGCAGTATTTT.

This clonotype was recorded at least ten times. The chain joins TRBV7-2 to TRBJ2-2, with D perhaps matching TRBD2 (5 bases). Germline-derived CDR1 and CDR2 are SGHTA and FQGNSA. This CDR3 has 12 amino acids. Trimming stripped 6 bases from V and 14 bases from J, with 16 bases between. The CDR3 is CASSPTSRVLFF. The CDR3 DNA follows: TGTGCCAGCAGTCCTACTAGTAGGGTACTGTTTTTT.

This chain connects TRBV6-2 or TRBV6-3 to TRBJ2-7; TRBD2 agrees at 9 bases. Germline CDR1 and CDR2: MNHEY and SVGEGT. This CDR3 comprises 15 residues. V was pared by 2 bases and J by 4 bases, with 6 bases of the junction left unmatched. CDR3 sequence: CASSYRTSASYEQYV. Here the CDR3 DNA reads TGTGCCAGCAGTTACCGGACTAGCGCCTCTTACGAGCAGTACGTC.

V and J are TRBV6-6 and TRBJ2-2, with 8 bases that match TRBD2. The CDR3 runs 16 residues. From germline, CDR1 is MNHNY and CDR2 SVGAGI (reference sequence). V trimming: 5 bases; J trimming: 5 bases; junction bases outside the gene matches: 10. The CDR3 DNA sequence: TGTGCCAGCAGTACCAACGGGGGGGCAGTTACCGGGGAGCTGTTTTTT. This translates into CASSTNGGAVTGELFF.

This clonotype has more than one count but fewer than ten. The rearrangement joins TRBV19 to TRBJ2-4; D possibly corresponds to TRBD1 (5 bases). The V gene lost 6 bases and the J gene lost 0 bases, with 12 bases spanning the gap. The CDR3 consists of 15 residues. Germline loops: CDR1 LNHDA, CDR2 SQIVND (reference sequence). In DNA, the CDR3 is TGTGCCAGTAGCCTGACAGTTCTAGCCAAAAACATTCAGTACTTC. It encodes CASSLTVLAKNIQYF.

This clonotype occurred a few times. The chain has TRBV7-2 and TRBJ2-7; TRBD1 agrees at 9 bases. The CDR3 has 14 amino acids. V shed 4 bases and J 3 bases; nucleotides not matched to a gene: 4. Germline V gene sequence: CDR1 SGHTA, CDR2 FQGNSA. The CDR3 DNA follows: TGTGCCAGCAGCTACCCGGGACAGGGCTACGAGCAGTACGTC. Its translation is CASSYPGQGYEQYV.

V usage is TRBV6-4 and J usage is TRBJ2-1; 8 bases map to TRBD2. The CDR3 spans 15 residues. V shed 5 bases, J shed 2 bases, and the junction held 5 bases outside the gene matches. CDR1 is MRHNA, CDR2 SNTAGT, per germline. CDR3 DNA: TGTGCCAGCAGTACTAGCGGCGAAGCCTACAATGAGCAGTTCTTC. The encoded protein is CASSTSGEAYNEQFF.

The sample holds a few counts of this clonotype. The chain has TRBV7-9 and TRBJ2-1, with 11 bases identical to TRBD2. The junction had 15 bases not matched to a gene; V was cut back by 5 bases and J by 0 bases. The CDR3 contains 20 residues. Germline V gene lookup returns CDR1 SEHNR and CDR2 FQNEAQ (reference sequence). The CDR3 bases are TGTGCCAGCAGCCCGAAACTAGCGGGGGATCCGTTGAGCTCCTACAATGAGCAGTTCTTC. It specifies CASSPKLAGDPLSSYNEQFF.

In this sample, this clonotype turned up many times. The chain joins TRBV28 to TRBJ1-1; TRBD1 aligns across 11 bases. The CDR3 extends over 15 amino acids. Unmatched junction bases numbered 10, after V lost 8 bases and J lost 5 bases. The germline CDR1 and CDR2 sequences are MDHEN and SYDVKM. CDR3 sequence reads: CASGRIGQGATEAFF. For the CDR3, the DNA is TGTGCCAGCGGTAGGATCGGACAGGGGGCGACTGAAGCTTTCTTT.

The V and J genes are TRBV6-2 or TRBV6-3 and TRBJ2-2; no clear D. CDR3 size: 14 residues. CDR1 and CDR2 from the germline V gene are MNHEY and SVGEGT. V lost 4 bases, J lost 2 bases, and 8 bases lay in between. This chain's CDR3 is CASSLRFNTGELFF. CDR3 nucleotides: TGTGCCAGCAGTTTACGGTTCAACACCGGGGAGCTGTTTTTT.

The genes are TRBV15 and TRBJ2-5; TRBD1 might be the D (6 bases). Germline V gene data show CDR1 as LNHNV and CDR2 as YYDKDF (reference sequence). The CDR3 totals 15 residues. Between the trimmed V and J ends, which lost 0 bases and 4 bases, there was a span of 12 bases. CDR3 region: CATSRDKGVGETQYF. CDR3 nucleotide sequence: TGTGCCACCAGCAGAGATAAGGGGGTGGGAGAGACCCAGTACTTC.